This T cell receptor (beta chain) was sequenced in a study of control samples from healthy donors and cancer patients. Using immunoSEQ multiplex PCR, the repertoire was profiled, and TCRdb retains in-frame clones only, with some absent. Of tens of thousands of clones in the sample, 84% were seen once. Per germline, CDR1 SGDLS and CDR2 YYNGEE. The CDR3 consists of 13 residues. The V end lost 0 bases, the J end lost 3 bases, and 7 bases lay between the germline ends. The chain carries TRBV9 and TRBJ2-7; D unresolved. This clonotype was sampled from a middle-aged man in good health. Sequencing was carried out using blood. CDR3 nucleotide sequence: TGTGCCAGCAGCGTAGGAATTGACTACGAGCAGTACTTC. This encodes CASSVGIDYEQYF.